The rows below give T cell receptor beta chains drawn from one sample of a study of blood T cell repertoires in COVID-19. The repertoire was sequenced with immunoSEQ multiplex PCR; TCRdb's copy has only in-frame clones and lacks some. The sample contains some 390,000 clones, approximately 91% of which appear only once. The sample taken for sequencing was peripheral blood. These receptors were taken from a woman between 35 and 50 years old with COVID-19, enrolled during active disease. The CDR3 runs from the conserved cysteine through the conserved F or W. D genes are given only for firm matches. Not all rows give a size; the values are once, few, many and, for expanded clones, a class.

v_call,clone_size,d_call,j_call,cdr3_aa,cdr3_nt
TRBV28,NA,NA,TRBJ1-1,CASSFEGQEVGAFF,TGTGCCAGCAGTTTTGAAGGGCAGGAGGTCGGAGCTTTCTTT
TRBV28,NA,TRBD1,TRBJ2-6,CASSPRDRVKRANVLTF,TGTGCCAGCAGTCCCCGGGACAGGGTCAAACGGGCCAACGTCCTGACTTTC
TRBV6-4,NA,TRBD1,TRBJ1-2,CASSKWDRESNYGYTF,TGTGCCAGCAGTAAATGGGACAGGGAAAGTAACTATGGCTACACCTTC
TRBV5-4,NA,NA,TRBJ1-2,CASSPPLQTIYGYTF,TGTGCCAGCAGTCCCCCCCTACAGACGATCTATGGCTACACCTTC
TRBV7-9,once,TRBD1,TRBJ1-6,CASSAPGQGGSSYNSPLHF,TGTGCCAGCAGCGCCCCGGGACAGGGCGGAAGCTCCTATAATTCACCCCTCCACTTT
TRBV5-4,NA,TRBD1,TRBJ1-1,CAMGTGKGNTEAFF,TGTGCCATGGGGACAGGGAAGGGTAACACTGAAGCTTTCTTT
TRBV29-1,NA,TRBD2,TRBJ2-1,CSVVPPGLAGGHEQFF,TGCAGCGTTGTCCCCCCGGGACTAGCGGGAGGGCATGAGCAGTTCTTC
TRBV11-2,NA,NA,TRBJ2-2,CASSRPIFSGPNTGELFF,TGTGCCAGCAGCCGACCGATCTTTTCAGGGCCCAACACCGGGGAGCTGTTTTTT
TRBV28,NA,NA,TRBJ1-5,CASSPPYQPQHF,TGTGCCAGCAGTCCCCCCTATCAGCCCCAGCATTTT
TRBV7-3,NA,TRBD1,TRBJ2-7,CASSLLGRQGLYEQYF,TGTGCCAGCAGCTTACTAGGACGACAGGGGCTCTACGAGCAGTACTTC
TRBV5-1,NA,NA,TRBJ2-1,CASSFPEHQSSYNEQFF,TGCGCCAGCAGCTTTCCAGAACATCAAAGCTCCTACAATGAGCAGTTCTTC